Included here is one T cell receptor beta chain sequence, with context. Its cognate antigen is unknown. Time point given: cycle 4 day 1 (C4D1), after more than 5 weeks of nivolumab. Each patient relapsed following autologous stem cell transplantation, and prior brentuximab vedotin exposure differed. Relapsed/refractory classical Hodgkin lymphoma patients had complete, partial or progressive responses. The data derive from a study of PD-1 blockade in classical Hodgkin lymphoma. Points from the study as a whole: Patients newly diagnosed and complete responders had comparable baseline diversity.

The assay was immunoSEQ multiplex PCR, and TCRdb's table has in-frame clones only and misses some. The table includes over 50,000 clones, nearly 90% detected once. Per germline, CDR1 SGHAT and CDR2 FQNNGV. The V end was cut by 5 bases, the J end by 5 bases, with 19 bases between. The CDR3 is 15 residues long. Sequenced material: peripheral blood mononuclear cells (PBMCs), taken before the fourth cycle of nivolumab. The rearrangement links TRBV11-2 to TRBJ2-7, with D maybe TRBD2 (5 bases). The receptor was derived from a human donor with classical Hodgkin lymphoma. The CDR3 region is CASSTEDLPGNEQYF. CDR3 nucleotide sequence: TGTGCCAGCAGCACCGAGGACCTCCCGGGAAACGAGCAGTACTTC.